The 5 T cell receptor beta chains given below trace back to one sample, sequenced in a study of T cell responses to AZD1222 COVID-19 vaccine. Sequencing used immunoSEQ multiplex PCR; TCRdb keeps in-frame clones, though not all of them. The sample holds about 110,000 clones, 75% to 90% seen once. Sequenced here: peripheral blood, sampled on day 0 of AZD1222 vaccination. These receptors all stem from an adult in good health.

This chain connects TRBV28 to TRBJ1-1; 11 positions match TRBD1. CDR3 length equals 16 residues. Looked up from germline, CDR1 is MDHEN and CDR2 is SYDVKM. J lost 7 bases, V lost 7 bases, and 14 bases had no gene match. The CDR3 is CASTHPGQGASYEAFF. CDR3 in DNA: TGTGCCAGCACTCACCCCGGACAGGGGGCGTCATATGAAGCTTTCTTT.

V gene TRBV6-6 combines with J gene TRBJ1-2; TRBD1 might be the D (5 bases). The V gene lost 6 bases and the J gene lost 1 base, with 24 bases spanning the gap. CDR3 size: 18 residues. Germline CDR1 reads MNHNY; CDR2 reads SVGAGI (reference sequence). The CDR3 DNA is TGTGCCAGCAGCCGAACCGGGACTGGCGGTTTGATTAACTATGGCTACACCTTC. Protein sequence: CASSRTGTGGLINYGYTF.

The V and J genes are TRBV15 and TRBJ1-2; perhaps TRBD1 as D (6 bases). CDR1 and CDR2 from the germline V gene are LNHNV and YYDKDF (reference sequence). The V gene lost 1 base and the J gene lost 0 bases, with 9 bases spanning the gap. The CDR3 has 15 residues. CDR3 loop: CATSRGGPANYGYTF. As DNA, the CDR3 is TGTGCCACCAGCAGAGGGGGGCCGGCTAACTATGGCTACACCTTC.

This clone has just a few counts. The chain couples TRBV9 to TRBJ1-5, with D possibly being TRBD1 (5 bases). V gave up 0 bases and J gave up 0 bases, with 7 bases separating them. The CDR3 has 15 residues. Germline CDR1 SGDLS, CDR2 YYNGEE. CDR3 sequence (DNA): TGTGCCAGCAGCGTAGGACAGAATAGCAATCAGCCCCAGCATTTT. Protein: CASSVGQNSNQPQHF.

J is TRBJ1-1 and V is TRBV19, with D perhaps TRBD1 (6 bases). This CDR3 is built from 15 residues. With 7 bases removed from V and 1 base from J, the gap between germline ends came to 16 bases. Germline V CDR1 and CDR2: LNHDA, SQIVND (reference sequence). The CDR3 region has the DNA TGTGCCAGTACCCGAACCTTGACAGGGAACACTGAAGCTTTCTTT. Amino acid sequence: CASTRTLTGNTEAFF. Full variable domain (missing parts from reference TRBV19 and TRBJ1-1): DGGITQSPKYLFRKEGQNVTLSCEQNLNHDAMYWYRQDPGQGLRLIYYSQIVNDFQKGDIAEGYSVSREKKESFPLTVTSAQKNPTAFYLCASTRTLTGNTEAFFGQGTRLTVV.